The 18 T cell receptor beta chains listed next were all sequenced from one sample in a study of blood T cell repertoires in COVID-19. Clones were read by immunoSEQ multiplex PCR, and TCRdb kept only the in-frame ones, dropping some. Counted here are approximately 12,000 clones, around 90% occurring once; the ten biggest clones make up about a tenth. Sequencing input: peripheral blood. The receptor source for this set is a human donor in a cohort sampled during active COVID-19.

The chain recombines TRBV7-9 with TRBJ1-1; D gene unclear. Trimming removed 0 bases from V and 1 base from J, with 9 bases in between. Germline values: CDR1 SEHNR, CDR2 FQNEAQ (reference sequence). There are 15 residues in the CDR3. DNA of the CDR3: TGTGCCAGCAGCTTAGCACCGCCGGGGAACACTGAAGCTTTCTTT. Protein product: CASSLAPPGNTEAFF.

The chain recombines TRBV23-1 with TRBJ2-4, with 8 bases fitting TRBD1. TRBV23-1 is flagged as an ORF with uncertain function. After removal of 0 bases from V and 0 bases from J, the junction contained 7 bases not matched to a gene. The CDR3 is 18 residues long. In DNA, the CDR3 is TGCGCCAGCAGTCAATCGTCCCCGGACAGGGAAGCCAAAAACATTCAGTACTTC. Amino acid sequence: CASSQSSPDREAKNIQYF.

This clone has a handful of counts. At one of its ends the junction is not consistent with the germline gene, which may arise from a read error. The rearrangement joins TRBV7-9 to TRBJ2-7; no clear D. The CDR3 has 11 residues. CDR1 SEHNR and CDR2 FQNEAQ come from the germline V gene (reference sequence). CDR3 DNA sequence: TGTGCCAGCAGCTTGATGACACTCTACGACTTC. Translation gives CASSLMTLYDF. Full variable domain (rest looked up from reference TRBV7-9 and TRBJ2-7): DTGVSQNPRHKITKRGQNVTFRCDPISEHNRLYWYRQTLGQGPEFLTYFQNEAQLEKSRLLSDRFSAERPKGSFSTLEIQRTEQGDSAMYLCASSLMTLYDFGPGTRLTVT.

CDR3 nucleotides: TGTGCCAGCAGCTTCTGGGCTAGCGGGGGGAACAATGAGCAGTTCTTC. Its translation is CASSFWASGGNNEQFF. This chain links TRBV7-8 with TRBJ2-1, with 11 nucleotides matching TRBD2. This CDR3 has 16 amino acids. V shed 3 bases, J shed 5 bases, and the junction held 6 bases outside the gene matches. Germline assignment: CDR1 SGHVS and CDR2 FQNEAQ.

V usage is TRBV28 and J usage is TRBJ2-5; D may be TRBD1 (6 bases). V lost 8 bases and J 5 bases, leaving 21 bases between the germline ends. Germline V CDR1 and CDR2: MDHEN, SYDVKM. This CDR3 contains 15 residues. CDR3 loop: CASSWDDRLGETQYF. The CDR3 DNA is TGTGCCAGCTCCTGGGACGACAGGTTGGGGGAGACCCAGTACTTC. Looking up the rest from reference TRBV28 and TRBJ2-5 gives the full variable domain: DVKVTQSSRYLVKRTGEKVFLECVQDMDHENMFWYRQDPGLGLRLIYFSYDVKMKEKGDIPEGYSVSREKKERFSLILESASTNQTSMYLCASSWDDRLGETQYFGPGTRLLVL.

CDR3 nucleotide sequence: TGTGCCAGCAGCCATCCTCCGGGACACCGGTGCACTGAAGCTTTCTTT. This translates into CASSHPPGHRCTEAFF. This chain joins TRBV7-3 and TRBJ1-1, with D possibly being TRBD1 (6 bases). V was pared by 5 bases and J by 4 bases, with 20 bases between. Germline V gene lookup returns CDR1 SGHTA and CDR2 FQGTGA. The CDR3 has 16 amino acids.

The chain couples TRBV3-1 (or the pseudogene TRBV3-2) to TRBJ1-1; 10 positions agree with TRBD1. CDR1 is LGHDT, CDR2 YNNKEL, per germline (reference sequence). The CDR3 is 15 amino acids. The V gene end was trimmed by 1 base and the J gene end by 4 bases; junction bases not matched to a gene: 3. CDR3 loop: CASSQGWTGGTEAFF. DNA for the CDR3: TGTGCCAGCAGCCAAGGGTGGACAGGGGGCACTGAAGCTTTCTTT.

This clone was seen only once. The CDR3 DNA is TGCGCCAGCAGTGAGTATGACGGGGGGATCCCCTACAATGAGCAGTTCTTC. It yields the protein CASSEYDGGIPYNEQFF. This chain links TRBV10-1 with TRBJ2-1; 7 bases line up with TRBD2. Per the germline V gene, CDR1 is WNHNN and CDR2 is SYGVQD (reference sequence). The CDR3 loop spans 17 amino acids. Trimming took 1 base from V and 2 from J; bases not matched to a gene: 8.

The rearrangement joins TRBV20-1 to TRBJ1-4; D is undetermined. The germline V and J ends were trimmed by 3 bases and 4 bases, with 3 bases remaining between them. The germline V gene has CDR1 DFQATT and CDR2 SNEGSKA (reference sequence). The length of the CDR3 is 11 residues. The DNA for the CDR3 is TGCAGTGCTAGCCGTAATGAAAAACTGTTTTTT. Protein: CSASRNEKLFF.

The chain recombines TRBV7-2 with TRBJ2-7; D remains unclear. This CDR3 region has 13 residues. The germline V gene has CDR1 SGHTA and CDR2 FQGNSA. The V gene lost 4 bases and the J gene lost 3 bases, with 10 bases spanning the gap. CDR3 DNA: TGTGCCAGCAGCTCTAGTAGTGGCTACGAGCAGTACTTC. Translated, it gives CASSSSSGYEQYF.

This clone was seen only once. The CDR3 DNA reads TGCGCCAGCAGTGAGGCAAGGGGCCTAAACACTGAAGCTTTCTTT. The encoded protein is CASSEARGLNTEAFF. The chain uses TRBV10-1 and TRBJ1-1, with a possible D match to TRBD1 (5 bases). In germline, CDR1 is WNHNN, CDR2 SYGVQD (reference sequence). V was clipped by 2 bases and J by 2 bases, with 12 bases between them. The CDR3 sequence is 15 residues long.

This clone was seen only a few times. The gene calls are TRBV4-1 and TRBJ1-2, with D possibly matching TRBD1 (6 bases). The germline CDR1 and CDR2 sequences are MGHRA and YSYEKL. The germline V and J ends were trimmed by 4 bases and 3 bases, with 12 bases remaining between them. The CDR3 contains 14 residues. The CDR3 loop reads CASSRQVNDYGYTF. Written as DNA, the CDR3 is TGCGCCAGCAGCCGACAGGTGAATGACTATGGCTACACCTTC.

The chain carries TRBV9 and TRBJ1-1, with D possibly TRBD1 on 6 matching bases. V was trimmed by 4 bases and J by 0 bases, leaving 10 bases between them. This CDR3 has 14 residues. Germline CDR1 SGDLS, CDR2 YYNGEE. CDR3 amino acids: CASSKRGMNTEAFF. In DNA form, the CDR3 reads TGTGCCAGCAGCAAAAGGGGGATGAACACTGAAGCTTTCTTT.

This chain connects TRBV5-4 to TRBJ1-2, with TRBD1 matching over 8 bases. V was clipped by 4 bases and J by 5 bases; unmatched bases: 4. CDR1 SGHNT and CDR2 YYREEE come from the germline V gene (reference sequence). The CDR3 is 13 residues long. CDR3 residues: CASSTDRVYGYTF. As DNA, the CDR3 is TGTGCCAGCAGCACGGACAGGGTTTATGGCTACACCTTC.

This sequence joins TRBV11-3 and TRBJ2-1, with D perhaps TRBD2 (6 bases). The CDR3 consists of 17 residues. Trimming removed 1 base at V and 3 bases at J, with 16 bases between. From germline, CDR1 is SGHNT and CDR2 YENEEA. The CDR3 DNA reads as TGTGCCAGCAGCTTAGCCCAACAATCCGGGAGCTACAATGAGCAGTTCTTC. Translation gives CASSLAQQSGSYNEQFF.

This rearrangement joins TRBV6-2 or TRBV6-3 to TRBJ2-2, with 11 bases aligning to TRBD2. Germline lookup yields CDR1 MNHEY and CDR2 SVGEGT. Losses at the gene ends were 6 bases for V and 7 bases for J; bases not matched to a gene: 13. CDR3 length equals 17 residues. CDR3 amino acids: CASSPARSGGAYGELFF. CDR3 in DNA: TGTGCCAGCAGCCCCGCCCGTAGCGGGGGGGCTTACGGGGAGCTGTTTTTT.

The rearrangement uses TRBV7-2 and TRBJ1-2; the match to TRBD1 covers 9 bases. This CDR3 comprises 16 residues. V shed 1 base and J 6 bases; nucleotides not matched to a gene: 9. CDR1 is SGHTA, CDR2 FQGNSA, per germline. CDR3 sequence (DNA): TGTGCCAGCAGCTTAGACCTTGCGACAGGGGGGCATGGCTACACCTTC. It yields the protein CASSLDLATGGHGYTF.

The chain combines TRBV29-1 with TRBJ1-5; D is ambiguous. Germline V gene lookup returns CDR1 SQVTM and CDR2 ANQGSEA. The CDR3 has 12 amino acids. Deletions cut 6 bases from V and 7 bases from J, with 13 bases between. CDR3 loop: CSVREASQPQHF. In DNA, the CDR3 is TGCAGCGTGAGGGAGGCCAGCCAGCCCCAGCATTTT.